This T cell receptor (beta chain) derives from a study of shared T cell receptors in the human thymus. TCRdb's copy holds only in-frame clones and misses some; the assay was immunoSEQ multiplex PCR. The sample holds hundreds of thousands of clones; around 87% are singletons and the top ten take 0.0094%. CDR3 size: 15 residues. Trimming pared 4 bases from V and 2 bases from J, leaving 14 bases between. Germline values: CDR1 SGHAT, CDR2 FQNNGV. This sample was also put to use in a study of human thymus T cells. That work states: Finnish infants who were healthy and having corrective surgery for congenital heart defects made up the donors. Thymus pieces cut out during corrective heart surgery were the tissue that was used. Thymic as well as blood repertoires seemed to favor certain V and J genes unevenly. In unrelated individuals, thymic repertoires overlapped highly, according to related research.

The receptor's source is a boy under two years old with a congenital heart defect. The chain has TRBV11-2 and TRBJ2-5; D might be TRBD2 (5 bases). The sequenced material came from thymocytes. The CDR3 nucleotides are TGTGCCAGCAGCTCAGAGCGGAACCGGCAAGAGACCCAGTACTTC. Translating it yields CASSSERNRQETQYF.